Listed here are 20 T cell receptor beta chains from one sample, sequenced in a study of T cells in Graves' hyperthyroidism and ophthalmopathy. TCR beta CDR3 regions were amplified from RNA. During a first-round RT-PCR of the TCR CDR3, the HTBI primer set was used. TCRdb reanalysed the multiplex PCR reads using MiXCR and keeps one entry per CDR3 protein. The table has roughly 500,000 distinct CDR3 sequences, 20% to 25% seen once. Sequencing was performed on blood. These receptors were collected from a woman in her 70s with Graves' ophthalmopathy.

There are many counts of this clonotype. V gene TRBV6-1 combines with J gene TRBJ1-3; tentative D call: TRBD1 (6 bases). V shed 6 bases and J shed 0 bases, with 9 bases lying between them. This CDR3 contains 14 residues. Germline CDR1 reads MNHNS; CDR2 reads SASEGT. CDR3 sequence reads: CASRDSLSGNTIYF. CDR3 DNA: TGTGCCAGCAGGGACAGTCTCTCTGGAAACACCATATATTTT.

The table lists this clonotype with many counts. The chain links TRBV12-3 or TRBV12-4 to TRBJ2-7; 11 bases are a match to TRBD2. The CDR3 length is 15 residues. The J segment lost 3 bases and the V segment lost 7 bases, leaving 8 bases of the junction unmatched. CDR3 amino acids: CASTTSLAGGYEQYF. The CDR3 DNA reads TGTGCCAGCACCACCTCCCTAGCGGGAGGCTACGAGCAGTACTTC.

The chain links TRBV7-2 to TRBJ2-7; D gene unclear. From germline, CDR1 is SGHTA and CDR2 FQGNSA. Trimming took off 6 bases at V and 4 bases at J, with 13 bases between the two ends. The CDR3 consists of 13 residues. Written as DNA, the CDR3 is TGTGCCAGCAGTACTCCCTTAGATTACGAGCAGTACTTC. Protein sequence: CASSTPLDYEQYF.

This clonotype was recorded many times. This chain uses TRBV2 with TRBJ1-5; possible D gene TRBD1, 6 bases. The CDR3 runs 14 residues. Per the germline V gene, CDR1 is SNHLY and CDR2 is FYNNEI. Deletions cut 5 bases from V and 2 bases from J, with 10 bases between. CDR3 nucleotide sequence: TGTGCCAGCAGTCTGGACAGCGGCAATCAGCCCCAGCATTTT. Translation gives CASSLDSGNQPQHF.

The chain uses TRBV24-1 and TRBJ2-5, with D perhaps assigned TRBD1 or TRBD2 (5 bases each). This CDR3 contains 15 residues. The germline V gene has CDR1 KGHDR and CDR2 SFDVKD. V lost 0 bases to trimming and J lost 5 bases, with 12 bases between them. The CDR3 spells CATSDLGGEGETQYF. CDR3 DNA: TGTGCCACCAGTGATTTGGGGGGAGAGGGGGAGACCCAGTACTTC.

This clonotype was seen at least ten times. This chain links TRBV20-1 with TRBJ1-1, with D unclear. Trimming took 1 base from V and 1 from J, leaving 10 bases between them. This CDR3 has 14 residues. Germline loops: CDR1 DFQATT, CDR2 SNEGSKA (reference sequence). The CDR3: CSARVGGRNTEAFF. CDR3 DNA sequence: TGCAGTGCTAGAGTGGGAGGGAGGAACACTGAAGCTTTCTTT.

V usage is TRBV11-3 and J usage is TRBJ2-2; a possible D gene is TRBD2 (6 bases). CDR1 SGHNT and CDR2 YENEEA come from the germline V gene. With 10 bases removed from V and 6 bases from J, the gap between germline ends came to 15 bases. The CDR3 extends over 13 amino acids. The chain's CDR3 is CATRAGRAGELFF. In DNA, the CDR3 is TGTGCCACCAGGGCGGGAAGAGCCGGGGAGCTGTTTTTT.

This clonotype was seen ten or more times. The V and J genes are TRBV7-6 and TRBJ2-1; TRBD2 matches at 8 bases. With V trimmed by 5 bases and J by 3 bases, 6 bases remained unmatched. This CDR3 has 15 amino acids. Germline loops: CDR1 SGHVS, CDR2 FNYEAQ. The CDR3 here is CASSRSGNNYNEQFF. The CDR3 nucleotides read TGTGCCAGCAGCCGTAGCGGGAACAACTACAATGAGCAGTTCTTC.

The chain recombines TRBV5-4 with TRBJ2-7; tentatively, D is TRBD2 (6 bases). V shed 1 base and J shed 3 bases, with 11 bases lying between them. The CDR3 has 14 amino acids. Germline CDR1 is SGHNT and CDR2 is YYREEE (reference sequence). CDR3 nucleotides: TGTGCCAGCAGCTTGTCGGGACTCAACTACGAGCAGTACTTC. Protein: CASSLSGLNYEQYF.

The V and J genes are TRBV4-3 and TRBJ1-6; 7 bases fit TRBD1. V lost 3 bases to trimming and J lost 10 bases; unmatched junction nucleotides: 12. The germline V gene has CDR1 LGHNA and CDR2 YSLEER. CDR3 length: 16 residues. CDR3 region: CASSHPLTGLGSPLHF. The CDR3 bases are TGCGCCAGCAGCCACCCCTTGACAGGGTTGGGGTCACCCCTCCACTTT.

V is TRBV3-1 and J is TRBJ2-1, with 9 positions matching TRBD2. The CDR3 has 16 amino acids. V dropped 2 bases and J dropped 12; count of bases not matched to a gene: 14. The germline gives CDR1 LGHDT, CDR2 YNNKEL (reference sequence). This chain's CDR3 is CASSQLPRGLAVGQFF. CDR3 nucleotide sequence: TGTGCCAGCAGCCAACTACCTCGGGGACTAGCCGTCGGGCAGTTCTTC.

This chain links TRBV20-1 with TRBJ2-7; D is perhaps TRBD1 (5 bases). Germline CDR1 reads DFQATT; CDR2 reads SNEGSKA (reference sequence). The CDR3 loop spans 17 amino acids. Trimming took off 4 bases at V and 3 bases at J, with 25 bases between the two ends. The CDR3 here is CSATRYRPSLLHYEQYF. The CDR3 DNA reads TGCAGTGCTACGAGGTACAGGCCCTCTCTCCTTCACTACGAGCAGTACTTC.

This clonotype was observed many times. The chain joins TRBV12-3 or TRBV12-4 to TRBJ2-7; 8 bases map to TRBD2. This CDR3 has 15 residues. J gave up 5 bases and V 6 bases, and 12 bases lay outside the gene matches. As DNA, the CDR3 is TGTGCCAGCAGCCTCACTGGCGGGGGGCTACACGAGCAGTACTTC. Protein: CASSLTGGGLHEQYF.

For this clonotype: Lacking the conserved final phenylalanine or tryptophan, this CDR3 likely reflects a read error. This chain joins TRBV19 and TRBJ2-3; no clear D. In germline, CDR1 is LNHDA, CDR2 SQIVND (reference sequence). V lost 7 bases and J lost 1, with 6 bases in between. This CDR3 region has 12 residues. The CDR3 reads CASNGRTDTQYI. CDR3 in DNA: TGTGCCAGTAATGGACGCACAGATACGCAGTATATT.

This clonotype was detected ten times or more. The J gene is TRBJ2-5, the V gene TRBV11-2; the D gene could be TRBD1 or TRBD2 (5 bases each). The CDR3 is made up of 14 amino acids. The ends were cut back, 5 bases at V and 10 bases at J, with 20 bases in the middle. In germline, CDR1 is SGHAT, CDR2 FQNNGV. The CDR3 bases are TGTGCCAGCAGCAGGGACCGGGGCTATTTGGACCAGTACTTC. Residues: CASSRDRGYLDQYF.

This chain connects TRBV4-3 to TRBJ2-1; 8 bases are shared with TRBD1. With V trimmed by 0 bases and J by 4 bases, 5 bases remained unmatched. The CDR3 consists of 16 residues. Germline V lookup: CDR1 LGHNA, CDR2 YSLEER. The CDR3 coding sequence is TGCGCCAGCAGCCAAGACACACGACAGGGGTACAATGAGCAGTTCTTC. It encodes CASSQDTRQGYNEQFF.

The CDR3 here is CASSGGGGNQETQYF. CDR3 bases: TGTGCCAGCAGCGGGGGAGGGGGTAATCAAGAGACCCAGTACTTC. The chain uses TRBV28 and TRBJ2-5; the D gene is possibly TRBD2 (7 bases). Germline V lookup: CDR1 MDHEN, CDR2 SYDVKM. With 6 bases removed from V and 2 bases from J, the gap between germline ends came to 16 bases. The CDR3 extends over 15 amino acids.

This clonotype has just a few counts. This rearrangement joins TRBV4-1 to TRBJ2-3, with D hard to call. V dropped 1 base and J dropped 0 bases, with 17 bases sitting between them. CDR1 and CDR2 (germline): MGHRA, YSYEKL. The CDR3 extends over 18 amino acids. The CDR3 DNA follows: TGCGCCAGCAGCCAAGTCCCAGCAGCGAGAGGTAGCACAGATACGCAGTATTTT. Protein: CASSQVPAARGSTDTQYF.

CDR3 loop: CSARDTTSGSPYEQYF. The CDR3 DNA follows: TGCAGTGCTAGAGACACGACTAGCGGGAGTCCCTACGAGCAGTACTTC. This chain connects TRBV20-1 to TRBJ2-7, with 12 bases lining up with TRBD2. The CDR3 totals 16 residues. Germline CDR1 and CDR2: DFQATT and SNEGSKA (reference sequence). V was clipped by 0 bases and J by 2 bases; unmatched bases: 5.

Concerning this clonotype: The DNA is omitted, as the CDR3 cannot be located on it reliably, and the CDR3 follows TCRdb's listing. The rearrangement uses TRBV6-2 or TRBV6-3 and TRBJ1-1; the table's D call, TRBD1, was not checked against the DNA. Germline-derived CDR1 and CDR2 are MNHEY and SVGEGT. The CDR3 extends over 16 residues, inclusive of both ends. The CDR3 is CASSTGQGRRAGEAFF.